The T cell receptor (beta chain) under discussion was sequenced for a study of cytomegalovirus exposure and HLA in healthy donors. General observations from the study: Beyond CMV serostatus, there was no information to go on about immune exposure.

J lost 2 bases, V lost 1 base, and 7 bases had no gene match. This CDR3 contains 17 residues. The germline CDR1 and CDR2 sequences are SNHLY and FYNNEI. Vbeta (60) and Jbeta (13) primers were used in the PCR. Method: immunoSEQ multiplex PCR; TCRdb's copy keeps in-frame clones and lacks some. The sample has approximately 80,000 clones, roughly 75% seen once. Remarks on this clone: What it binds is not known.

Sequenced input: PBMCs. This sequence originates from a man aged 55 to 70 in good health and CMV-seronegative. The J gene is TRBJ1-2, the V gene TRBV2, with 10 bases identical to TRBD1. CDR3 DNA: TGTGCCAGCAGTGAAGTCTCTAGGGGACAGGGGAACTATGGCTACACCTTC. Translating it yields CASSEVSRGQGNYGYTF.